Detailed here is one T cell receptor beta chain. The CDR3 runs 17 residues. V shed 4 bases and J 6 bases; nucleotides not matched to a gene: 12. The germline V gene has CDR1 LNHDA and CDR2 SQIVND (reference sequence). These data originate in a study of blood T cell repertoires in COVID-19. Authors' data handling: Reference gene primer amplification yielded estimated nucleated cell counts. Sequenced by immunoSEQ multiplex PCR; TCRdb stores in-frame clones only, minus some. The V and J calls and clone size were taken over from that table, and D and trimming were inferred from the DNA. There are approximately 100,000 clones in the sample; approximately 90% occur only once, and approximately 20% lies in the top ten.

The rearrangement uses TRBV19 and TRBJ1-5, with 10 positions matching TRBD1. Sequences were obtained from peripheral blood. The sequence derives from a human donor with acute or convalescent COVID-19. The donor label of this sample is uncertain. CDR3 DNA sequence: TGTGCCAGTAGTACCTCCGACAGGGGGCTAGTTATTCAGCCCCAGCATTTT. Translated: CASSTSDRGLVIQPQHF.